This TCR beta chain emerged from a study of T cell repertoires in cytomegalovirus infection. Study findings and constraints: It was HLA-C-restricted CMV-specific TCR beta clonotypes that dominated the response ex vivo.

Only a few counts were recorded for this clonotype. Its antigen is undetermined. From the reads, TCRdb called clonotypes with MiXCR, one entry per CDR3 protein. The top ten clones hold about 4.5% of a sample with a few hundred thousand distinct CDR3 sequences, over 7.5% of them seen once. The CDR3 has 15 amino acids. V lost 3 bases to trimming and J lost 0 bases, with 11 bases between them. Sequencing was carried out using PBMCs. This clonotype was sampled from a human donor in good health (CMV status not recorded). Some clones in this sample may be carry-over from other donors' samples. This rearrangement joins TRBV12-3 or TRBV12-4 to TRBJ1-1; D is unclear. CDR3: CASSFGDKMNTEAFF. For the CDR3, the DNA is TGTGCCAGCAGTTTTGGCGATAAAATGAACACTGAAGCTTTCTTT.